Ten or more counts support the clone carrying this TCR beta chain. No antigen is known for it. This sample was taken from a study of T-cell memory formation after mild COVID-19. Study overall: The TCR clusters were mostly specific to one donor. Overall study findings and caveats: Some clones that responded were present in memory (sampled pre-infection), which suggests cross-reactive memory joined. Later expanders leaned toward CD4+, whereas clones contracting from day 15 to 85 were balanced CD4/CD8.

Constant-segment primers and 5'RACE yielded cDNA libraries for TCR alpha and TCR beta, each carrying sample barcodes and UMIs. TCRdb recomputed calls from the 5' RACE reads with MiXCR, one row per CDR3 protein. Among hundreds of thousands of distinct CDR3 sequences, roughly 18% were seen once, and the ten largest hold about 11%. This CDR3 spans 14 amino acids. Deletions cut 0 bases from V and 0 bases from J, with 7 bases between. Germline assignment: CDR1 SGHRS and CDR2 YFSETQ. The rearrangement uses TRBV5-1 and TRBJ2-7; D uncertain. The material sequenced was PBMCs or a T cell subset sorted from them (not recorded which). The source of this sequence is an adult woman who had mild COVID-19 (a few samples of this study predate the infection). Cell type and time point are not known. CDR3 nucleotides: TGCGCCAGCAGCTTGGGGTCTGCCTCCTACGAGCAGTACTTC. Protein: CASSLGSASYEQYF.